This TCR beta chain comes out of a study of control samples from healthy donors and cancer patients. Profiled with immunoSEQ multiplex PCR; TCRdb holds only in-frame clones, not every one. The profile shows 100,000 to 150,000 clones, around 93% of them singletons. Germline CDR1 GTSNPN, CDR2 SVGIG (reference sequence). The CDR3 covers 16 residues. Comment on this clone: The junction and the germline gene differ at one end; a read error may be behind it.

This TCR derives from a man younger than 30 in good health. Sequencing was carried out using blood. This chain uses TRBV30 with TRBJ2-2, with 8 positions matching TRBD2. The CDR3: CAWSVLRLANTGELFF. As DNA, the CDR3 is TGTGCCTGGAGTGTACTTCGACTAGCGAATACCGGGGAGCTGTTTTTT.